A selection of T cell receptor beta chains follows, all from one sample in a study of T cell responses to AZD1222 COVID-19 vaccine. TCRdb keeps only in-frame clones here, not all; method: immunoSEQ multiplex PCR. The table includes under 90,000 clones, 75% to 90% detected once. The sequencing used peripheral blood, collected 28 days after the second AZD1222 dose. Receptor source: an adult who received the AZD1222 COVID-19 vaccine. Both conserved end residues are part of each CDR3. Fields, in order: D gene, J gene, V gene, clone size, CDR3 protein, CDR3 DNA. A D gene is named only where the DNA matches it firmly. Some rows have no size entry. The others give once, few or many, or a class for an expanded clone.

d_gene: TRBD1
j_gene: TRBJ2-3
v_gene: TRBV4-2
abundance: NA
CDR3aa: CASSQDRSKWNTQYF
CDR3nt: TGTGCCAGCAGTCAGGACAGGTCTAAGTGGAATACGCAGTATTTT

d_gene: TRBD2
j_gene: TRBJ2-1
v_gene: TRBV13
abundance: NA
CDR3aa: CASSGTRGGAGEQFF
CDR3nt: TGTGCCAGCAGCGGGACTCGCGGGGGGGCCGGTGAGCAGTTCTTC

d_gene: NA
j_gene: TRBJ2-3
v_gene: TRBV7-9
abundance: NA
CDR3aa: CASSSQAAPHTQYF
CDR3nt: TGTGCCAGCAGCTCCCAGGCCGCCCCTCACACGCAGTATTTT

d_gene: TRBD1
j_gene: TRBJ1-1
v_gene: TRBV6-5
abundance: NA
CDR3aa: CASSSRTGLVNTEAFF
CDR3nt: TGTGCCAGCAGTTCCCGGACAGGGCTTGTGAACACTGAAGCTTTCTTT

d_gene: TRBD2
j_gene: TRBJ2-5
v_gene: TRBV5-4
abundance: NA
CDR3aa: CASSRGGGGAFRETQYF
CDR3nt: TGTGCCAGCAGCCGGGGAGGCGGGGGGGCGTTTCGGGAGACCCAGTACTTC

d_gene: NA
j_gene: TRBJ1-2
v_gene: TRBV4-1
abundance: NA
CDR3aa: CASSQERDSLTYTF
CDR3nt: TGCGCCAGCAGCCAAGAAAGGGACTCGCTGACCTACACCTTC

d_gene: TRBD1
j_gene: TRBJ2-1
v_gene: TRBV20-1
abundance: NA
CDR3aa: CSASWDRLQFF
CDR3nt: TGCAGTGCTAGCTGGGACAGGCTGCAGTTCTTC

d_gene: TRBD2
j_gene: TRBJ2-7
v_gene: TRBV3-1/TRBV3-2
abundance: NA
CDR3aa: CASSQAQRGNHYEQYF
CDR3nt: TGTGCCAGCAGCCAAGCGCAGCGGGGAAACCACTACGAGCAGTACTTC

d_gene: NA
j_gene: TRBJ1-1
v_gene: TRBV6-2/TRBV6-3
abundance: NA
CDR3aa: CASTPTLGEAFF
CDR3nt: TGTGCCAGCACCCCCACTTTGGGTGAAGCTTTCTTT

d_gene: NA
j_gene: TRBJ1-6
v_gene: TRBV5-6
abundance: NA
CDR3aa: CASSLRGAGVSPLHF
CDR3nt: TGTGCCAGCAGCTTGCGAGGGGCGGGGGTTTCACCCCTCCACTTT

d_gene: NA
j_gene: TRBJ2-6
v_gene: TRBV27
abundance: NA
CDR3aa: CASSSAGANVLTF
CDR3nt: TGTGCCAGCAGTTCGGCTGGGGCCAACGTCCTGACTTTC

d_gene: TRBD1
j_gene: TRBJ2-3
v_gene: TRBV2
abundance: NA
CDR3aa: CASTRDREGDTQYF
CDR3nt: TGTGCCAGCACCCGGGACAGGGAAGGGGATACGCAGTATTTT

d_gene: NA
j_gene: TRBJ2-7
v_gene: TRBV3-1/TRBV3-2
abundance: NA
CDR3aa: CASSQQREQYF
CDR3nt: TGTGCCAGCAGCCAACAGCGCGAGCAGTACTTC

d_gene: NA
j_gene: TRBJ1-2
v_gene: TRBV27
abundance: NA
CDR3aa: CASSSDSNYGYTF
CDR3nt: TGTGCCAGCAGTTCGGACAGTAACTATGGCTACACCTTC

d_gene: NA
j_gene: TRBJ2-3
v_gene: TRBV4-2
abundance: few
CDR3aa: CASSNGVSTDTQYF
CDR3nt: TGTGCCAGCAGTAACGGGGTTAGCACAGATACGCAGTATTTT

d_gene: NA
j_gene: TRBJ1-3
v_gene: TRBV6-6
abundance: NA
CDR3aa: CASSPQSSGNTIYF
CDR3nt: TGTGCCAGCAGTCCGCAGAGCTCTGGAAACACCATATATTTT

d_gene: TRBD1
j_gene: TRBJ2-2
v_gene: TRBV18
abundance: NA
CDR3aa: CASSPNRQGGELFF
CDR3nt: TGTGCCAGCTCACCAAATAGACAGGGCGGGGAGCTGTTTTTT

d_gene: NA
j_gene: TRBJ1-5
v_gene: TRBV9
abundance: few
CDR3aa: CASSTGRENQPQHF
CDR3nt: TGTGCCAGCAGCACCGGGAGGGAAAATCAGCCCCAGCATTTT

d_gene: NA
j_gene: TRBJ2-5
v_gene: TRBV3-1/TRBV3-2
abundance: NA
CDR3aa: CASSSGMVAEETQYF
CDR3nt: TGTGCCAGCAGCTCAGGGATGGTAGCGGAAGAGACCCAGTACTTC

d_gene: NA
j_gene: TRBJ2-7
v_gene: TRBV20-1
abundance: NA
CDR3aa: CSASKGYEQYF
CDR3nt: TGCAGTGCTAGTAAGGGCTACGAGCAGTACTTC

d_gene: NA
j_gene: TRBJ1-1
v_gene: TRBV25-1
abundance: NA
CDR3aa: CASSDTPRTEAFF
CDR3nt: TGTGCCAGCAGTGACACTCCGAGGACTGAAGCTTTCTTT

d_gene: TRBD1
j_gene: TRBJ2-7
v_gene: TRBV28
abundance: NA
CDR3aa: CASTQPGQGVTEQYF
CDR3nt: TGTGCCAGCACTCAACCGGGACAGGGGGTTACCGAGCAGTACTTC

d_gene: NA
j_gene: TRBJ2-2
v_gene: TRBV6-4
abundance: few
CDR3aa: CASSDEGLTGELFF
CDR3nt: TGTGCCAGCAGTGACGAGGGCTTAACCGGGGAGCTGTTTTTT

d_gene: NA
j_gene: TRBJ1-1
v_gene: TRBV4-1
abundance: NA
CDR3aa: CASSQDPGMNTEAFF
CDR3nt: TGCGCCAGCAGCCAAGATCCCGGAATGAACACTGAAGCTTTCTTT